A selection of T cell receptor beta chains follows, all from one sample in a study of OX40 agonist ivuxolimab in advanced cancers. TCRdb's table, derived via immunoSEQ multiplex PCR, lists solely in-frame clones and lacks some. The data contain 90,000 to 100,000 clones, 87% of them singletons. Sequencing used CD4+ or CD8+ T cells sorted from blood, obtained in a trial of the OX40 agonist ivuxolimab. The source is an adult with an advanced solid tumor such as melanoma, head and neck, liver or kidney cancer. The CDR3 runs from the conserved cysteine through the conserved F or W. D genes are given only for firm matches. Expanded clones get a size class; other rows say once, few or many, or leave the size out.

j_call v_call cdr3_length clone_size d_call cdr3_nt cdr3_aa
TRBJ1-3 TRBV7-8 15 once - TGTGCCAGCAGCTTAGCGTTGGGGTCTGGAAACACCATATATTTT CASSLALGSGNTIYF
TRBJ2-6 TRBV5-1 14 - - TGCGCCAGCAGCTTGCTCTCCGGGGCCAACGTCCTGACTTTC CASSLLSGANVLTF
TRBJ1-2 TRBV2 13 - - TGTGCCAGCAGAGGCCCTTTAGAGAATGGCTACACCTTC CASRGPLENGYTF
TRBJ1-2 TRBV6-1 13 - - TGTGCCAGCGCCAGGGCGGGCGGGTATGGCTACACCTTC CASARAGGYGYTF
TRBJ2-2 TRBV2 15 - - TGTGCCAGCAGTGTTAGTGTGGTTGGTACCGGGGAGCTGTTTTTT CASSVSVVGTGELFF
TRBJ2-7 TRBV7-9 15 - - TGTGCCAGGTGGTCTAGGCGGCTGACTTACTACGAGCAGTACTTC CARWSRRLTYYEQYF
TRBJ2-7 TRBV2 14 few - TGTGCCAGCGCCGGCGACAGAGCTTTCTACGAGCAGTACTTC CASAGDRAFYEQYF
TRBJ1-1 TRBV6-6 14 - TRBD1 TGTGCGAGTAACCAGGGGGCGTTGGCCACTGAAGCTTTCTTT CASNQGALATEAFF
TRBJ2-2 TRBV10-1 19 - TRBD1 TGCGCCAGCAGTGAGGACGGGACAGGGCTGTTGGAAAACACCGGGGAGCTGTTTTTT CASSEDGTGLLENTGELFF
TRBJ1-1 TRBV29-1 13 - - TGCAGCGTTGAGTCTCCCGGGGACACTGAAGCTTTCTTT CSVESPGDTEAFF
TRBJ2-1 TRBV7-9 11 - - TGTGCCAGCAGCTTTGGGGATGAGCAGTTCTTC CASSFGDEQFF
TRBJ1-1 TRBV7-9 12 - - TGTGCCAGCAGCTTAGCCCGGATAGGGGCTTTCTTT CASSLARIGAFF
TRBJ2-5 TRBV15 13 - - TGTGCCACCAGCAGAGCGTCCCAAGAGACCCAGTACTTC CATSRASQETQYF
TRBJ1-1 TRBV19 13 few TRBD1 TGTGCCAGTAGCCACGCAGGACAGGGTGAAGCTTTCTTT CASSHAGQGEAFF
TRBJ1-3 TRBV7-6 13 - - TGTGCCAGCAGCTTAGCGCCTGAGGACACCATATATTTT CASSLAPEDTIYF
TRBJ2-3 TRBV4-1 19 - TRBD2 TGCGCCAGCAGCCAAGATCGGGGGTCGGGCGGGGGGCGCGGAGATACGCAGTATTTT CASSQDRGSGGGRGDTQYF
TRBJ2-3 TRBV5-1 14 - - TGCGCCAGCAGCTTGGGGGCAGCCGATAATACGCAGTATTTT CASSLGAADNTQYF
TRBJ2-1 TRBV29-1 14 - TRBD1 TGCAGCGTTGTACAGGGACAGGGGCCCAATGAGCAGTTCTTC CSVVQGQGPNEQFF
TRBJ2-1 TRBV20-1 10 once - TGCAGTCCCCGGGGCAGAGAGCAGTTCTTC CSPRGREQFF
TRBJ2-2 TRBV18 16 once - TGTGCCAGCTCACCGAGCGGCACCTCGGGGACCGGGGAGCTGTTTTTT CASSPSGTSGTGELFF
TRBJ2-3 TRBV2 15 - - TGTGCCAGCAGTGAAGCCCGAGGCAGCACAGATACGCAGTATTTT CASSEARGSTDTQYF
TRBJ2-1 TRBV5-1 12 - - TGCGCCAGCAGCTTGGTGGACGGCGAGCAGTTCTTC CASSLVDGEQFF
TRBJ1-6 TRBV6-4 15 - TRBD1 TGTGCCAGCAGGGACAGGAGCTCCTATAATTCACCCCTCCACTTT CASRDRSSYNSPLHF
TRBJ1-2 TRBV25-1 17 - - TGTGCCAGCAGGTCGGTGACACTGGGCCCTCTAAACTATGGCTACACCTTC CASRSVTLGPLNYGYTF
TRBJ1-4 TRBV27 12 - - TGTGCCAGCAGTACTCGGGGCGAAAAACTGTTTTTT CASSTRGEKLFF
TRBJ1-1 TRBV4-2 14 few - TGTGCCAGCAGCCTGGCAGTCCCCAGCACTGAAGCTTTCTTT CASSLAVPSTEAFF
TRBJ2-7 TRBV5-5 14 few TRBD2 TGTGCCAGCAGCCCCAGCGGGGTCCGGGACGAGCAGTACTTC CASSPSGVRDEQYF
TRBJ1-3 TRBV18 14 - - TGTGCTACAGGGACGAGAAGCCCTGGAAACACCATATATTTT CATGTRSPGNTIYF
TRBJ1-5 TRBV28 16 - TRBD1 TGTGCCGGGCCAAAGAACAGGGGGCTTGTCGGGCAGCCCCAGCATTTT CAGPKNRGLVGQPQHF
TRBJ2-7 TRBV7-8 15 - - TGTGCCAGCAGCCCTAGTCCGGGGCAGTTCTACGAGCAGTACTTC CASSPSPGQFYEQYF
TRBJ2-3 TRBV7-9 14 - - TGTGCCAGCAGCGCCCAGTCGACCACAGATACGCAGTATTTT CASSAQSTTDTQYF
TRBJ1-2 TRBV7-2 15 - - TGTGCCAGCAGCTTATCGTTTGTTGGAGGCGGTGGCTACACCTTC CASSLSFVGGGGYTF
TRBJ1-5 TRBV9 14 - - TGTGCCAGCAGCGTAGGGCTTAGCAATCAGCCCCAGCATTTT CASSVGLSNQPQHF
TRBJ2-1 TRBV6-1 21 - - TGTGCCAGCAGTGAACGATTTGGGAGAGGGGAACTCCTTAGCTCCTACAATGAGCAGTTCTTC CASSERFGRGELLSSYNEQFF
TRBJ2-7 TRBV5-1 14 - TRBD2 TGCGCCAGCAGCTGGGCTAGCGGGACTAGCGAGCAGTACTTC CASSWASGTSEQYF
TRBJ2-3 TRBV18 14 - - TGTGCCAGCTCACCCCGGGACGTCACAGATACGCAGTATTTT CASSPRDVTDTQYF
TRBJ2-5 TRBV9 13 - TRBD1 TGTGCCAGCCAACGAGGGGGCCAGGAGACCCAGTACTTC CASQRGGQETQYF
TRBJ2-7 TRBV2 13 - TRBD1 TGTGCCAGCGAGGAGACAGGGGCAGACGAGCAGTACTTC CASEETGADEQYF
TRBJ1-2 TRBV4-2 13 few TRBD1 TGTGCCAGCGGACGTACGGGACAGAATGGCTACACCTTC CASGRTGQNGYTF
TRBJ2-1 TRBV2 16 few TRBD2 TGTGCCAGCAGGGCGGAGCGGGGGCTTTACTACAATGAGCAGTTCTTC CASRAERGLYYNEQFF
TRBJ2-3 TRBV12-5 14 - - TGTGCTAGTGGTTTAGGGGGAAGGAAAGATACGCAGTATTTT CASGLGGRKDTQYF
TRBJ2-4 TRBV7-8 17 - TRBD1 TGTGCCAGCAGCTTTGTACTGGACAGGGGGCGCCTGAACATTCAGTACTTC CASSFVLDRGRLNIQYF
TRBJ2-2 TRBV9 16 - - TGTGCCAGCAGCGTAGGAACAGGACGACACGCCGGGGAGCTGTTTTTT CASSVGTGRHAGELFF
TRBJ1-5 TRBV18 13 - - TGTGCCAGCTCACCTCCTTCCAATCAGCCCCAGCATTTT CASSPPSNQPQHF
TRBJ2-3 TRBV6-5 12 - - TGTGCCAGCAGTTACGCGGTGGATACGCAGTATTTT CASSYAVDTQYF
TRBJ1-1 TRBV5-1 15 - - TGCGCCAGCAGCTTAAGGGCAGGGACGAACACTGAAGCTTTCTTT CASSLRAGTNTEAFF
TRBJ2-7 TRBV5-1 15 - TRBD1 TGCGCCAGCAGATCTACAGGGGGCGCTGGGCACGAGCAGTACTTC CASRSTGGAGHEQYF
TRBJ1-5 TRBV19 17 - - TGTGCCAGTAGTATCATCCCCTCTGACATACTCAATCAGCCCCAGCATTTT CASSIIPSDILNQPQHF